This TCR beta chain derives from a study of OX40 agonist ivuxolimab in advanced cancers. For this clone: What it recognizes is unknown.

Study conclusions and caveats: The 0.1-3.0 mg/kg partial responders had among the lowest clonal expansion.

The CDR3 extends over 16 amino acids. Germline loops: CDR1 SQVTM, CDR2 ANQGSEA. V was shortened by 4 bases and J by 0 bases, with 17 bases between the two germline ends. Repertoires were generated with immunoSEQ multiplex PCR, while TCRdb's copy carries only in-frame clones and drops some. The table records about 46,000 clones, 75% to 95% of them present only once. The chain is built from TRBV29-1 and TRBJ2-3; possibly TRBD2 for D (5 bases). The origin of this receptor is an adult with an advanced solid tumor such as melanoma, head and neck, liver or kidney cancer. Sample: CD4+ or CD8+ T cells sorted from blood, taken in a trial of the OX40 agonist ivuxolimab. In nucleotides, the CDR3 is TGCAGCGTTGTGATACGGCTAGCCCAAAGCACAGATACGCAGTATTTT. This gives the protein CSVVIRLAQSTDTQYF.